These 22 T cell receptor beta chains were sequenced from one sample in a study of beta chain features in type 1 diabetes. Since all of the isolated RNA was reverse transcribed, expressed TCRB transcripts were what got sequenced. Method: immunoSEQ multiplex PCR; TCRdb's copy keeps in-frame clones and lacks some. The sample consists of 150,000 or so clones, around 10% of them appearing once. Sequencing was performed on central memory CD4+ T cells from blood. The receptors stem from a man between 18 and 29 years old in good health.

The chain links TRBV4-3 to TRBJ2-5, with 8 bases aligning to TRBD2. V dropped 0 bases and J dropped 13; count of bases not matched to a gene: 10. Germline V gene lookup returns CDR1 LGHNA and CDR2 YSLEER. CDR3 size: 14 residues. CDR3 residues: CASSQDLSRGASYF. CDR3 coding DNA: TGCGCCAGCAGCCAAGATCTCTCGCGGGGGGCCTCGTACTTC.

A few counts support this clone. V gene TRBV4-1 combines with J gene TRBJ1-1; D remains unclear. From germline, CDR1 is MGHRA and CDR2 YSYEKL. CDR3 length equals 15 residues. V lost 0 bases, J lost 1 base, and 9 bases lay in between. The CDR3 nucleotides are TGCGCCAGCAGCCAAGATGGTCAACCGAACACTGAAGCTTTCTTT. This encodes CASSQDGQPNTEAFF.

The V gene is TRBV29-1, the J gene TRBJ1-2; a possible D gene is TRBD1 (5 bases). Germline V lookup: CDR1 SQVTM, CDR2 ANQGSEA. V dropped 2 bases and J dropped 3 bases, with 19 bases sitting between them. CDR3 size: 16 residues. In DNA form, the CDR3 reads TGCAGCGTTGAATTCCCCGGGACTGCCTCTTACTATGGCTACACCTTC. The encoded protein is CSVEFPGTASYYGYTF.

The chain combines TRBV28 with TRBJ1-1, with TRBD1 as a possible D gene (6 bases). The germline V gene has CDR1 MDHEN and CDR2 SYDVKM. The ends were cut back, 4 bases at V and 4 bases at J, with 10 bases in the middle. The CDR3 has 13 residues. The CDR3 sequence: CASSSPGVTEAFF. The CDR3 region has the DNA TGTGCCAGCAGTTCCCCAGGGGTCACTGAAGCTTTCTTT.

Notes on this clone: Other DNA sequences in this specimen translate into the identical CDR3. Here the CDR3 reads CASSFRNEAFF. The DNA of the CDR3 is TGTGCCAGCAGTTTTCGGAATGAAGCTTTCTTT. V usage is TRBV28 and J usage is TRBJ1-1; D is undetermined. Trimming took 3 bases from V and 7 from J, leaving 6 bases between them. The CDR3 is 11 residues long. Germline V gene sequence: CDR1 MDHEN, CDR2 SYDVKM.

The chain recombines TRBV7-2 with TRBJ2-5; D ambiguous. V was pared by 7 bases and J by 11 bases, with 14 bases between. Germline CDR1 and CDR2: SGHTA and FQGNSA. The CDR3 runs to 11 residues. The chain's CDR3 is CASTLAEEQYF. The DNA for the CDR3 is TGTGCCAGCACCTTGGCAGAGGAGCAGTACTTC.

A few counts support this clone. The rearrangement uses TRBV18 and TRBJ2-2; D is perhaps TRBD1 (6 bases). V lost 3 bases and J 4 bases, leaving 9 bases between the germline ends. CDR3 length equals 14 residues. Germline V gives CDR1 KGHSH, CDR2 LQKENI. The CDR3 nucleotides read TGTGCCAGCTCACCGAGGACAGTCACCGGGGAGCTGTTTTTT. Translating it yields CASSPRTVTGELFF.

This clone was counted only a few times. This sequence joins TRBV7-8 and TRBJ2-3; no clear D. Trimming removed 5 bases at V and 2 bases at J, with 17 bases between. This CDR3 comprises 16 residues. The germline V gene encodes CDR1 SGHVS and CDR2 FQNEAQ. Written as DNA, the CDR3 is TGTGCCAGCAGCCTATCGGGCCTTACCACCACAGATACGCAGTATTTT. It is translated as CASSLSGLTTTDTQYF.

The CDR3 spells CASSSNLAGGLNEQFF. CDR3 in DNA: TGTGCCAGCAGCTCGAACCTAGCGGGAGGTTTAAATGAGCAGTTCTTC. V gene TRBV13 combines with J gene TRBJ2-1; 11 positions match TRBD2. The CDR3 contains 16 residues. Germline assignment: CDR1 PRHDT and CDR2 FYEKMQ (reference sequence). Trimming at V came to 4 bases and at J to 7 bases, leaving 9 bases not matched to a gene.

V is TRBV9 and J is TRBJ2-2, with TRBD2 identical over 8 bases. V was pared by 5 bases and J by 6 bases, with 9 bases of the junction left unmatched. The CDR3 loop spans 15 amino acids. In germline, CDR1 is SGDLS, CDR2 YYNGEE. CDR3 in amino acids: CASSRNGREAGELFF. CDR3 coding DNA: TGTGCCAGCAGTCGAAACGGGAGGGAGGCCGGGGAGCTGTTTTTT.

This clone was counted at least ten times. CDR3 loop: CASRRDGISYEQYF. CDR3 bases: TGTGCCAGCAGGAGGGACGGAATCTCCTACGAGCAGTACTTC. This chain links TRBV2 with TRBJ2-7; D might be TRBD1 or TRBD2, each matching 5 bases. CDR1 and CDR2 from the germline V gene are SNHLY and FYNNEI. CDR3 length: 14 residues. V lost 6 bases and J 0 bases, leaving 12 bases between the germline ends.

This clone was seen a handful of times. The CDR3 region has the DNA TGTGCCAGCAGCTTGGGACAGAAGTTTAGCTATGGCTACACCTTC. Its translation: CASSLGQKFSYGYTF. V gene TRBV5-4 combines with J gene TRBJ1-2; tentative D call: TRBD1 (5 bases). CDR1 and CDR2 from the germline V gene are SGHNT and YYREEE (reference sequence). The germline V and J ends were trimmed by 0 bases and 4 bases, with 13 bases remaining between them. The CDR3 covers 15 residues.

The chain carries TRBV7-9 and TRBJ2-7; 7 nucleotides agree with TRBD1. This CDR3 region has 14 residues. V shed 11 bases, J shed 0 bases, and the junction held 10 bases outside the gene matches. Germline CDR1 and CDR2: SEHNR and FQNEAQ (reference sequence). The DNA of the CDR3 is TGTGCCTTCCCGATCCGGGACAGCTCCTACGAGCAGTACTTC. It specifies CAFPIRDSSYEQYF.

CDR3 amino acids: CASSLGGLAGGVYEQFF. CDR3 DNA: TGTGCCAGCAGCTTAGGAGGACTAGCGGGGGGAGTCTATGAGCAGTTCTTC. V gene TRBV7-2 combines with J gene TRBJ2-1; 14 bases are shared with TRBD2. Germline V lookup: CDR1 SGHTA, CDR2 FQGNSA. The CDR3 contains 17 residues. The junction had 7 bases not matched to a gene; V was cut back by 1 base and J by 8 bases.

The J gene is TRBJ2-2, the V gene TRBV7-6; the match to TRBD2 covers 7 bases. Germline loops: CDR1 SGHVS, CDR2 FNYEAQ. The ends lost 2 bases at V and 1 base at J; junction bases unmatched: 4. The CDR3 runs 16 residues. The chain's CDR3 is CASSLRGGQNTGELFF. The CDR3, as DNA: TGTGCCAGCAGCTTAAGGGGAGGGCAGAACACCGGGGAGCTGTTTTTT. Using reference TRBV7-6 and TRBJ2-2 for the parts outside the CDR3, the full variable domain is GAGVSQSPRYKVTKRGQDVALRCDPISGHVSLYWYRQALGQGPEFLTYFNYEAQQDKSGLPNDRFSAERPEGSISTLTIQRTEQRDSAMYRCASSLRGGQNTGELFFGEGSRLTVL.

The V and J genes are TRBV7-2 and TRBJ1-1, with D unclear. Trimming shortened V by 1 base and J by 2 bases, and 8 bases separated the two germline ends. CDR3 length: 14 amino acids. Germline loops: CDR1 SGHTA, CDR2 FQGNSA. The CDR3 region has the DNA TGTGCCAGCAGCTTAGTGCAGAGTAACACTGAAGCTTTCTTT. It encodes CASSLVQSNTEAFF. The entire variable domain, with the rest obtained from reference TRBV7-2 and TRBJ1-1, is as follows: GAGVSQSPSNKVTEKGKDVELRCDPISGHTALYWYRQSLGQGLEFLIYFQGNSAPDKSGLPSDRFSAERTGGSVSTLTIQRTQQEDSAVYLCASSLVQSNTEAFFGQGTRLTVV.

This clone occurred a few times. The rearrangement links TRBV30 to TRBJ2-6; D gene unclear. This CDR3 contains 15 residues. V dropped 0 bases and J dropped 3 bases, with 9 bases sitting between them. CDR1 is GTSNPN and CDR2 is SVGIG in the germline V gene (reference sequence). The CDR3 sequence: CAWSVERVGANVLTF. CDR3 nucleotides: TGTGCCTGGAGTGTCGAAAGGGTTGGGGCCAACGTCCTGACTTTC.

This clone has a handful of counts. The chain employs TRBV14 and TRBJ2-2; unclear D gene. In germline, CDR1 is SGHDN, CDR2 FVKESK. Trimming stripped 0 bases from V and 10 bases from J, with 9 bases between. This CDR3 is built from 13 residues. For the CDR3, the DNA is TGTGCCAGCAGCCAAGATATGAGGTCGGAGCTGTTTTTT. Amino acid sequence: CASSQDMRSELFF. The full variable domain, with the rest looked up from reference TRBV14 and TRBJ2-2, is EAGVTQFPSHSVIEKGQTVTLRCDPISGHDNLYWYRRVMGKEIKFLLHFVKESKQDESGMPNNRFLAERTGGTYSTLKVQPAELEDSGVYFCASSQDMRSELFFGEGSRLTVL.

Details on this clone: One junction end disagrees with the germline gene, perhaps due to a read error. This chain links TRBV5-1 with TRBJ2-1; D is undetermined. CDR1 is SGHRS, CDR2 YFSETQ, per germline. The CDR3 is 13 amino acids. The CDR3 DNA sequence: TGCGCCAGCAGCTTGGCAGCCTACGATGAGCAGTTCTTC. Translated: CASSLAAYDEQFF.

In its sample, this clone was seen a few times. The V and J genes are TRBV18 and TRBJ2-7; possibly TRBD2 for D (6 bases). The CDR3 runs to 14 residues. CDR1 is KGHSH and CDR2 is LQKENI in the germline V gene. The V gene lost 6 bases and the J gene lost 3 bases, with 15 bases spanning the gap. DNA for the CDR3: TGTGCCAGCTCCCGGGACTTTTCCCTCTACGAGCAGTACTTC. Protein sequence: CASSRDFSLYEQYF. The variable domain in full, completed from reference TRBV18 and TRBJ2-7, reads NAGVMQNPRHLVRRRGQEARLRCSPMKGHSHVYWYRQLPEEGLKFMVYLQKENIIDESGMPKERFSAEFPKEGPSILRIQQVVRGDSAAYFCASSRDFSLYEQYFGPGTRLTVT.

This clone was detected a few times. The V gene is TRBV28, the J gene TRBJ1-2; D not resolved. The ends were cut back, 6 bases at V and 2 bases at J, with 19 bases in the middle. Germline assignment: CDR1 MDHEN and CDR2 SYDVKM. This CDR3 contains 16 residues. The CDR3 DNA sequence: TGTGCCAGCAGCACCCACGTCGTGGCGGGGAACTATGGCTACACCTTC. Its translation: CASSTHVVAGNYGYTF.

Note on this clone: A read error likely explains this, since a far larger clone differs by one base. The rearrangement links TRBV29-1 to TRBJ2-7, with D maybe TRBD1 (6 bases). This CDR3 comprises 14 residues. The V gene's germline CDR1 is SQVTM and CDR2 ANQGSEA. CDR3 sequence reads: CIVELGTRSYEQYF. CDR3 DNA sequence: TGCATCGTTGAATTAGGGACACGTTCCTACGAGCAGTACTTC.